This T cell receptor beta chain was documented in a study of blood T cell repertoires in COVID-19. Turning to the study itself: The samples span acute and convalescent COVID-19 from the United States, Italy and Spain. PBMCs, B-cell-depleted T cells, or T cells provided the cDNA or gDNA that made up the material.

As handled by the study authors: The authors estimated nucleated cell counts from reference gene primer amplification. TCRdb keeps only in-frame clones here, not all; method: immunoSEQ multiplex PCR. V and J calls plus clone size are reproduced from that table; the DNA served to infer D and trimming. The top ten hold more than 3% of the sample, which has some 490,000 clones, 70% to 90% seen once. This CDR3 is 16 amino acids long. V was trimmed by 5 bases and J by 3 bases, leaving 20 bases between them. The V gene's germline CDR1 is MDHEN and CDR2 SYDVKM. The V call is TRBV28, the J call TRBJ2-7; tentatively, D is TRBD1 (6 bases). The sequenced sample consisted of peripheral blood. The sequence was obtained from a human donor in a cohort sampled during active COVID-19. CDR3 nucleotides: TGTGCCAGCAGTATCGGGACATCATACCGAGGCTACGAGCAGTACTTC. It specifies CASSIGTSYRGYEQYF. Drawing the rest from reference TRBV28 and TRBJ2-7, the complete variable domain is DVKVTQSSRYLVKRTGEKVFLECVQDMDHENMFWYRQDPGLGLRLIYFSYDVKMKEKGDIPEGYSVSREKKERFSLILESASTNQTSMYLCASSIGTSYRGYEQYFGPGTRLTVT.